This T cell receptor (beta chain) was observed in a study of cytomegalovirus exposure and HLA in healthy donors. V gave up 1 base and J gave up 3 bases, with 19 bases separating them. Germline-derived CDR1 and CDR2 are SGHDT and YYEEEE. The CDR3 is made up of 17 amino acids. The PCR contained 60 Vbeta and 13 Jbeta primers. This table comes from immunoSEQ multiplex PCR, and its TCRdb copy is limited to in-frame clones, with some not included. The sample holds 150,000 or so clones; 65% to 85% are singletons and the top ten take 6.5% to 8.5%. This receptor was obtained from a woman aged 40 to 50 in good health and CMV-seropositive. Sequenced sample: PBMCs. The chain employs TRBV5-6 and TRBJ1-2, with D uncertain. The CDR3 coding sequence is TGTGCCAGCAGCTTGTTTTTGAGTTCTGGGCCCGACTATGGCTACACCTTC. It specifies CASSLFLSSGPDYGYTF.